Listed here are 21 T cell receptor beta chains from one sample, sequenced in a study of T cell clones after liver transplantation. Using immunoSEQ multiplex PCR, the repertoire was profiled, and TCRdb retains in-frame clones only, with some absent. The table lists over 50,000 clones, 84% of them singletons. The sequences come from CD4+ T cells from blood, collected before liver transplant. The origin of the receptors is a human donor who received a liver transplant.

The rearrangement uses TRBV7-2 and TRBJ2-3; TRBD2 matches at 9 bases. This CDR3 has 15 residues. J lost 2 bases, V lost 5 bases, and 5 bases had no gene match. Germline V gives CDR1 SGHTA, CDR2 FQGNSA. Here the CDR3 DNA reads TGTGCCAGCAGCCCCAGACTAGCGGACACAGATACGCAGTATTTT. This codes for CASSPRLADTDTQYF. The full variable domain, rest sourced from reference TRBV7-2 and TRBJ2-3, is GAGVSQSPSNKVTEKGKDVELRCDPISGHTALYWYRQSLGQGLEFLIYFQGNSAPDKSGLPSDRFSAERTGGSVSTLTIQRTQQEDSAVYLCASSPRLADTDTQYFGPGTRLTVL.

The rearrangement uses TRBV9 and TRBJ2-2; the D call may be TRBD1 or TRBD2 (5 bases each). Germline assignment: CDR1 SGDLS and CDR2 YYNGEE. Trimming took 0 bases from V and 3 from J, leaving 12 bases between them. This CDR3 is built from 16 residues. In DNA, the CDR3 is TGTGCCAGCAGCGTAGATGGGGGTGCGGACACCGGGGAGCTGTTTTTT. Protein: CASSVDGGADTGELFF.

This sequence joins TRBV18 and TRBJ1-5; D remains ambiguous. With 3 bases removed from V and 4 bases from J, the gap between germline ends came to 4 bases. The CDR3 totals 12 residues. Germline lookup yields CDR1 KGHSH and CDR2 LQKENI. The CDR3 DNA is TGTGCCAGCTCACCTCAGAATCAGCCCCAGCATTTT. Amino acids: CASSPQNQPQHF.

The chain has TRBV20-1 and TRBJ2-7; D is unresolved. V was clipped by 0 bases and J by 8 bases, with 8 bases between them. Germline V lookup: CDR1 DFQATT, CDR2 SNEGSKA (reference sequence). The CDR3 runs 11 residues. CDR3 loop: CSARDIPKQYF. The CDR3 DNA is TGCAGTGCTAGAGATATCCCCAAGCAGTACTTC.

The V gene is TRBV2, the J gene TRBJ2-5; D is perhaps TRBD1 or TRBD2 (5 bases each). This CDR3 contains 14 residues. Germline CDR1 SNHLY, CDR2 FYNNEI. V lost 6 bases and J lost 1, with 12 bases in between. Here the CDR3 DNA reads TGTGCCAGCAGCGCCGGGACCCGCCAAGAGACCCAGTACTTC. Encoded protein: CASSAGTRQETQYF.

The V call is TRBV7-9, the J call TRBJ2-3, with TRBD1 matching 7 bases. Germline CDR1 SEHNR, CDR2 FQNEAQ (reference sequence). Unmatched junction bases numbered 6, after V lost 1 base and J lost 5 bases. The CDR3 has 15 residues. The DNA of the CDR3 is TGTGCCAGCAGCTTAGGACAGGGTCTTGGAGATACGCAGTATTTT. It specifies CASSLGQGLGDTQYF.

The chain combines TRBV28 with TRBJ2-7; 8 bases fit TRBD2. The J segment lost 2 bases and the V segment lost 6 bases, leaving 6 bases of the junction unmatched. This CDR3 has 14 residues. Germline V CDR1 and CDR2: MDHEN, SYDVKM. The CDR3 DNA is TGTGCCAGCAGGGAACTAGCGGTTACCTACGAGCAGTACTTC. Translated, it gives CASRELAVTYEQYF.

This clone has a single count. This chain joins TRBV18 and TRBJ2-1; 8 bases match TRBD2. The junction had 4 bases not matched to a gene; V was cut back by 3 bases and J by 6 bases. Germline V gene sequence: CDR1 KGHSH, CDR2 LQKENI. The CDR3 length is 14 residues. The CDR3: CASSPGLVSNEQFF. DNA of the CDR3: TGTGCCAGCTCACCGGGACTAGTGTCCAATGAGCAGTTCTTC.

This clone was seen a handful of times. This rearrangement joins TRBV2 to TRBJ1-5; D is undetermined. V was trimmed by 3 bases and J by 6 bases, leaving 12 bases between them. The CDR3 runs 14 residues. Germline CDR1 reads SNHLY; CDR2 reads FYNNEI. The CDR3 DNA sequence: TGTGCCAGCAGTGAGATGCAAGAGGCTCAGCCCCAGCATTTT. This encodes CASSEMQEAQPQHF.

The genes are TRBV7-2 and TRBJ2-7, with D perhaps TRBD2 (5 bases). This CDR3 contains 13 residues. V was clipped by 4 bases and J by 0 bases, with 7 bases between them. CDR1 is SGHTA, CDR2 FQGNSA, per germline. Here the CDR3 DNA reads TGTGCCAGCAGCTCACGGGACTCCTACGAGCAGTACTTC. Translated: CASSSRDSYEQYF. The whole variable domain, remainder taken from reference TRBV7-2 and TRBJ2-7, is GAGVSQSPSNKVTEKGKDVELRCDPISGHTALYWYRQSLGQGLEFLIYFQGNSAPDKSGLPSDRFSAERTGGSVSTLTIQRTQQEDSAVYLCASSSRDSYEQYFGPGTRLTVT.

This clone was found once. CDR3 sequence: CASSVTGGETQYF. As DNA, the CDR3 is TGTGCCAGCAGTGTGACAGGGGGAGAGACCCAGTACTTC. The rearrangement joins TRBV7-2 to TRBJ2-5; 9 nucleotides agree with TRBD1. Germline trimming cut 6 bases from V and 4 bases from J; bases unmatched to any gene: 3. The germline V gene has CDR1 SGHTA and CDR2 FQGNSA. This CDR3 has 13 amino acids.

This clone came up once. V usage is TRBV28 and J usage is TRBJ1-1, with D possibly being TRBD1 (6 bases). The CDR3 is made up of 13 amino acids. Germline-derived CDR1 and CDR2 are MDHEN and SYDVKM. Trimming took 7 bases from V and 10 from J, leaving 19 bases between them. CDR3: CASNGGNRWRAFF. Here the CDR3 DNA reads TGTGCCAGCAATGGGGGCAACCGATGGAGAGCTTTCTTT.

J is TRBJ2-3 and V is TRBV28, with D tentatively TRBD1 (5 bases). The CDR3 is 16 amino acids. Germline CDR1 reads MDHEN; CDR2 reads SYDVKM. V was pared by 8 bases and J by 3 bases, with 21 bases between. CDR3 nucleotide sequence: TGTGCCAGCGGGGCGGACACTCCCTCGAGGACAGATACGCAGTATTTT. This codes for CASGADTPSRTDTQYF.

V is TRBV19 and J is TRBJ1-4; TRBD1 agrees at 7 bases. The CDR3 has 15 amino acids. In germline, CDR1 is LNHDA, CDR2 SQIVND (reference sequence). J was trimmed by 2 bases and V by 7 bases; bases with no gene match: 7. The CDR3 loop reads CASMPTGITNEKLFF. The CDR3 DNA is TGTGCCAGTATGCCGACAGGGATTACTAATGAAAAACTGTTTTTT.

The chain has TRBV7-3 and TRBJ2-7, with 12 positions matching TRBD1. CDR3 length: 16 amino acids. With V trimmed by 3 bases and J by 6 bases, 9 bases remained unmatched. Germline V gene lookup returns CDR1 SGHTA and CDR2 FQGTGA. CDR3 loop: CASSLNPGTGGGEQYF. In DNA form, the CDR3 reads TGTGCCAGCAGCTTGAATCCCGGGACAGGGGGCGGCGAGCAGTACTTC.

This clone came up once. The chain joins TRBV5-5 to TRBJ2-7, with TRBD1 identical over 8 bases. The CDR3 runs to 16 residues. Germline V gene sequence: CDR1 SGHKS, CDR2 YYEKEE (reference sequence). Trimming cost V 0 bases and J 5 bases; bases outside gene matches: 10. The CDR3 reads CASSLVWPGGFNEQYF. The DNA for the CDR3 is TGTGCCAGCAGCTTGGTTTGGCCAGGGGGCTTCAACGAGCAGTACTTC.

CDR3: CASSITGGGYTF. Here the CDR3 DNA reads TGTGCCAGCAGCATAACAGGGGGCGGCTACACCTTC. V gene TRBV6-5 combines with J gene TRBJ1-2; TRBD1 matches at 9 bases. Per the germline V gene, CDR1 is MNHEY and CDR2 is SVGAGI. The ends lost 6 bases at V and 8 bases at J; junction bases unmatched: 4. CDR3 length: 12 amino acids.

The chain combines TRBV12-5 with TRBJ2-3, with 7 bases matching TRBD2. The CDR3 loop spans 17 amino acids. V lost 7 bases and J lost 2; bases outside the gene matches: 15. Germline loops: CDR1 LGHNT, CDR2 FRNRAP. CDR3 in amino acids: CASAAVLLAPNTDTQYF. The DNA of the CDR3 is TGTGCTAGTGCCGCAGTACTACTAGCGCCTAACACAGATACGCAGTATTTT.

The chain employs TRBV7-3 and TRBJ2-1; D unresolved. V lost 4 bases, J lost 1 base, and 14 bases lay in between. Looked up from germline, CDR1 is SGHTA and CDR2 is FQGTGA. The CDR3 is 16 amino acids. CDR3 region: CASSSSPIGSYNEQFF. DNA of the CDR3: TGTGCCAGCAGCTCCAGCCCAATCGGGTCCTACAATGAGCAGTTCTTC.

The chain recombines TRBV6-6 with TRBJ2-3; 10 nucleotides match TRBD2. Unmatched junction bases numbered 10, after V lost 6 bases and J lost 4 bases. CDR3 length: 16 amino acids. Per germline, CDR1 MNHNY and CDR2 SVGAGI (reference sequence). In DNA, the CDR3 is TGTGCCAGCAGACGATTAGTAGCGGGGGGTTCAGATACGCAGTATTTT. Its protein is CASRRLVAGGSDTQYF.

A single count supports this clone. The chain joins TRBV20-1 to TRBJ2-7; weak D call: TRBD2 (6 bases). The CDR3 runs to 11 residues. CDR1 is DFQATT, CDR2 SNEGSKA, per germline (reference sequence). V lost 3 bases, J lost 6 bases, and 9 bases lay in between. The CDR3 DNA is TGCAGTGCTAGGCGGGAAATCGAGCAGTACTTC. Protein: CSARREIEQYF.